The clone carrying this TCR beta chain was found a few times. Antigen specificity is unknown. This entry comes from a study of shared clonotypes between healthy human individuals. General study points: Investigators expected sequencing depth to affect clonotype sharing among donors. With few donors, the genetic and exposure-history diversity represented was limited.

At a deep level, the assay was run. The table came from immunoSEQ multiplex PCR; TCRdb's copy has only in-frame clones and leaves some out. This sample has about half a million clones, with around 79% found just once. V shed 3 bases and J shed 2 bases, with 15 bases lying between them. Germline lookup yields CDR1 SGHRS and CDR2 YFSETQ. The CDR3 contains 15 residues. This clonotype originated in a woman aged 40 to 50 in good health. Some clones in this sample may be carry-over from other donors' samples. V is TRBV5-1 and J is TRBJ2-7, with D unresolved. Sequencing was done on a sample of PBMCs. CDR3 in DNA: TGCGCCAGCAGCTGGGAAGCTACAGTTACCTACGAGCAGTACTTC. Its protein product is CASSWEATVTYEQYF.